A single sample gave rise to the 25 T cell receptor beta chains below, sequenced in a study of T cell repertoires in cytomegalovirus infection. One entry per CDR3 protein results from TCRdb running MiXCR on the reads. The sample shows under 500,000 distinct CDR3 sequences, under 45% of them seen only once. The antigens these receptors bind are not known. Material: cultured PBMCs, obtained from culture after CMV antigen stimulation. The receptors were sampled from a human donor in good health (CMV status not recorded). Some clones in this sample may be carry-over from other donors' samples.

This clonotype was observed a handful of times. CDR3 loop: CASSSGGRNTIYF. CDR3 DNA: TGTGCCAGCAGTTCCGGGGGCAGAAACACCATATATTTT. This sequence joins TRBV28 and TRBJ1-3, with a tentative D call TRBD1 (6 bases). In germline, CDR1 is MDHEN, CDR2 SYDVKM. V gave up 4 bases and J gave up 5 bases, with 9 bases separating them. The CDR3 runs 13 residues. Variable domain in full (rest from reference TRBV28 and TRBJ1-3): DVKVTQSSRYLVKRTGEKVFLECVQDMDHENMFWYRQDPGLGLRLIYFSYDVKMKEKGDIPEGYSVSREKKERFSLILESASTNQTSMYLCASSSGGRNTIYFGEGSWLTVV.

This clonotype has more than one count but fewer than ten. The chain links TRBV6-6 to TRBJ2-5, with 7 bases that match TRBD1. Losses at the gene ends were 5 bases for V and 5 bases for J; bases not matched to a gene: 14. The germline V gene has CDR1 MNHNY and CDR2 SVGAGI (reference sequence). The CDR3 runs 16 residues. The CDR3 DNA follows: TGTGCCAGCAGTGATTACGGGACAGCTACGACGGAGACCCAGTACTTC. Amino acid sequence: CASSDYGTATTETQYF.

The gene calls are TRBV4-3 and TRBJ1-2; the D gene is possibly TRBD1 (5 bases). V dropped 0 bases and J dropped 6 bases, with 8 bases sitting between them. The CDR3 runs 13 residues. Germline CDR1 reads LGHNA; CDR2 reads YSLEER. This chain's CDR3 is CASSQEWGNGYTF. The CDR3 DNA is TGCGCCAGCAGCCAAGAGTGGGGGAATGGCTACACCTTC.

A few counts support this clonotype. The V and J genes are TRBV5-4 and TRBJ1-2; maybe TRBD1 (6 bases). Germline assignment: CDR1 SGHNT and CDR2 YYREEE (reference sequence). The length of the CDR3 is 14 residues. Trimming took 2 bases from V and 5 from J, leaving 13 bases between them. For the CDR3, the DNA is TGTGCCAGCAGCTTCGGGGGGCTCAAATATGGCTACACCTTC. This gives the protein CASSFGGLKYGYTF.

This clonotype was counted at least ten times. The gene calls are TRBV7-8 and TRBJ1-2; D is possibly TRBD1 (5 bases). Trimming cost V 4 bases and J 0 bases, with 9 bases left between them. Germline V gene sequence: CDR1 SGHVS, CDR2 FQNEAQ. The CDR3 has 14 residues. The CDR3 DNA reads TGTGCCAGCAGCTCGACAGAAGCTAACTATGGCTACACCTTC. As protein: CASSSTEANYGYTF.

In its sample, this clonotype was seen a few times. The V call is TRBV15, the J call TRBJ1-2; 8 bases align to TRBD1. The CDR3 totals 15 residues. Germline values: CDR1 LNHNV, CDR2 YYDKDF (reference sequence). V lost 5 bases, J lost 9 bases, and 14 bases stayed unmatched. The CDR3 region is CATSGYGQGGMRYTF. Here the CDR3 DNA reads TGTGCCACCAGCGGATACGGACAGGGCGGAATGCGCTACACCTTC.

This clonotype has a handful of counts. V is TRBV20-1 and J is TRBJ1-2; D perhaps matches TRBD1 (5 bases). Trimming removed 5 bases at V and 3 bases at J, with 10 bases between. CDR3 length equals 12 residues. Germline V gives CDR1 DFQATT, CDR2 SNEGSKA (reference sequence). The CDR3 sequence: CSAAGTYYGYTF. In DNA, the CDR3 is TGCAGTGCTGCCGGGACGTACTATGGCTACACCTTC.

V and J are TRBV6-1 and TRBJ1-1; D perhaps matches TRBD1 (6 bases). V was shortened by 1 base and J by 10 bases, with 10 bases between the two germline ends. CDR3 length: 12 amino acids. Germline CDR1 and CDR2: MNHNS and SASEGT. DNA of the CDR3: TGTGCCAGCAGTGAAGGCAGGGGTGTAGCTTTCTTT. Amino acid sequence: CASSEGRGVAFF.

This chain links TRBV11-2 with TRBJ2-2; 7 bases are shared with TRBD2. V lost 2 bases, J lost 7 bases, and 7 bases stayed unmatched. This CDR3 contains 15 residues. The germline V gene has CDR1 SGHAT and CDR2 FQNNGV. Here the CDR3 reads CASSLRRESFGELFF. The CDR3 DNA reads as TGTGCCAGCAGCTTAAGGCGGGAGAGTTTCGGGGAGCTGTTTTTT.

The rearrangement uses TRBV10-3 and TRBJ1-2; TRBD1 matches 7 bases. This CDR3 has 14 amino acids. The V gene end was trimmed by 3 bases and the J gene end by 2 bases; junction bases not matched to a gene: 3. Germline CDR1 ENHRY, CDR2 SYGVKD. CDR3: CAISDPTGNYGYTF. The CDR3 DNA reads TGTGCCATCAGTGACCCGACAGGGAACTATGGCTACACCTTC.

CDR3 nucleotides: TGTGCCAGCTCACTGGGACTAGCGGGAGTTACCTACGAGCAGTACTTC. Amino acids: CASSLGLAGVTYEQYF. This chain joins TRBV18 and TRBJ2-7; 14 bases are shared with TRBD2. V dropped 4 bases and J dropped 2; count of bases not matched to a gene: 4. The CDR3 covers 16 residues. Germline CDR1 reads KGHSH; CDR2 reads LQKENI.

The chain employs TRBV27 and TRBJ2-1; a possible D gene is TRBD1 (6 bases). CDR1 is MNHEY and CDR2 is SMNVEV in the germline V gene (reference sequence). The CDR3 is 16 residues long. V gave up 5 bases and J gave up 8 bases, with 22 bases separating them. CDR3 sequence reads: CASSPTLPQGSDEQFF. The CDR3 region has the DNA TGTGCCAGCAGTCCTACCCTTCCACAGGGTAGCGATGAGCAGTTCTTC.

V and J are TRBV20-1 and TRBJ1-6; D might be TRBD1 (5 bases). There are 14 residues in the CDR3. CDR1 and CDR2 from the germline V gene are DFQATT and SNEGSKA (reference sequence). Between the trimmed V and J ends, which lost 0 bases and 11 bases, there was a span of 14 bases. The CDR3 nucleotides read TGCAGTGCTAGAGATCGGGGGTTCGACGCACCCCTCCACTTT. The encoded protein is CSARDRGFDAPLHF.

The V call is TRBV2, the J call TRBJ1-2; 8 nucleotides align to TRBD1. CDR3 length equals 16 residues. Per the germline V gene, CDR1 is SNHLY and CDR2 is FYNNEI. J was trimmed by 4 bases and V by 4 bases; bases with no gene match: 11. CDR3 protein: CASSGGQGALAYGYTF. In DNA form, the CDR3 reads TGTGCCAGCAGTGGGGGGCAGGGGGCTCTTGCCTATGGCTACACCTTC.

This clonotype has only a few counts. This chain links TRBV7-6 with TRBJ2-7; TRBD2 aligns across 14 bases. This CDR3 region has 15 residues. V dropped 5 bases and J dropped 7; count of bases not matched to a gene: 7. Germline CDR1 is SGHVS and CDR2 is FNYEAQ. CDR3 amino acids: CASSPAGLAGGEQYF. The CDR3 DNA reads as TGTGCCAGCAGCCCTGCCGGACTAGCGGGAGGAGAGCAGTACTTC. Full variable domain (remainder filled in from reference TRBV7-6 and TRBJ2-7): GAGVSQSPRYKVTKRGQDVALRCDPISGHVSLYWYRQALGQGPEFLTYFNYEAQQDKSGLPNDRFSAERPEGSISTLTIQRTEQRDSAMYRCASSPAGLAGGEQYFGPGTRLTVT.

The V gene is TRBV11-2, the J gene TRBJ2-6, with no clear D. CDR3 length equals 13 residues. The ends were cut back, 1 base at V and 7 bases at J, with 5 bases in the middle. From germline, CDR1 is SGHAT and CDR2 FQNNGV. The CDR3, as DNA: TGTGCCAGCAGCTTAGTCGTCGCCAACGTCCTGACTTTC. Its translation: CASSLVVANVLTF.

CDR3 loop: CASTSFGGEQFF. CDR3 bases: TGTGCCAGCACATCCTTCGGCGGGGAGCAGTTCTTC. This sequence joins TRBV27 and TRBJ2-1; D possibly corresponds to TRBD2 (5 bases). CDR1 and CDR2 (germline): MNHEY, SMNVEV (reference sequence). V was shortened by 7 bases and J by 10 bases, with 14 bases between the two germline ends. This CDR3 is built from 12 residues.

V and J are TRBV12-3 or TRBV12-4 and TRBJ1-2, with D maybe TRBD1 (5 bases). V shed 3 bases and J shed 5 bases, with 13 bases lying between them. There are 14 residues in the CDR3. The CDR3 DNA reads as TGTGCCAGCAGTTTCGGGGGAGTGAGGTATGGCTACACCTTC. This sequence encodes CASSFGGVRYGYTF.

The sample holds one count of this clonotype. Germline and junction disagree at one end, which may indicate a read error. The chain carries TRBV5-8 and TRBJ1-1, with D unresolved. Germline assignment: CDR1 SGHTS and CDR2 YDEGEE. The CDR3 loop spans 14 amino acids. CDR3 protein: CASSLDSLNREALF. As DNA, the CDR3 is TGTGCCAGCAGCTTGGACTCGTTGAACCGTGAAGCTTTATTT.

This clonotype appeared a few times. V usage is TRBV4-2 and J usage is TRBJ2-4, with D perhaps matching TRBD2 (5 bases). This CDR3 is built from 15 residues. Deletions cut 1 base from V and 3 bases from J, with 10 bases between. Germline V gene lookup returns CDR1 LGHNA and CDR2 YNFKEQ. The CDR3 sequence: CASSQAGGIKNIQYF. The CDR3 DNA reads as TGTGCCAGCAGCCAAGCAGGAGGCATCAAAAACATTCAGTACTTC.

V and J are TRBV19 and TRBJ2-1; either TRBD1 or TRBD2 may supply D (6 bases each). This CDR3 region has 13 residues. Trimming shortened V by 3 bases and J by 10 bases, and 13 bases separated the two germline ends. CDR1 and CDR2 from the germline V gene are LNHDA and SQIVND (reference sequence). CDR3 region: CASSIRGLREQFF. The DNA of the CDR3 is TGTGCCAGTAGTATTCGGGGGCTACGAGAGCAGTTCTTC. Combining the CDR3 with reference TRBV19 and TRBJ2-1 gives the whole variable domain DGGITQSPKYLFRKEGQNVTLSCEQNLNHDAMYWYRQDPGQGLRLIYYSQIVNDFQKGDIAEGYSVSREKKESFPLTVTSAQKNPTAFYLCASSIRGLREQFFGPGTRLTVL.

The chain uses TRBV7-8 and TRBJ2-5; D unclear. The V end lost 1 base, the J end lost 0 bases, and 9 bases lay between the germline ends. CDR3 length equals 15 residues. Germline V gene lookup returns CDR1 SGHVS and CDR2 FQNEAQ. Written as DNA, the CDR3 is TGTGCCAGCAGCTTAGGTCAGTCGTACCAAGAGACCCAGTACTTC. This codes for CASSLGQSYQETQYF.

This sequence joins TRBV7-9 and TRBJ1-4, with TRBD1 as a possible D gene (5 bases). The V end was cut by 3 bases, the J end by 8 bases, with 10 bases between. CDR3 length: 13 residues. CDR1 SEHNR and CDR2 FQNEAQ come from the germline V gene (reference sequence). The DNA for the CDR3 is TGTGCCAGCAGCTTTGTGGGGGGGGAAAAACTGTTTTTT. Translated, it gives CASSFVGGEKLFF. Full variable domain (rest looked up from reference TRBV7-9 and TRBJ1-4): DTGVSQNPRHKITKRGQNVTFRCDPISEHNRLYWYRQTLGQGPEFLTYFQNEAQLEKSRLLSDRFSAERPKGSFSTLEIQRTEQGDSAMYLCASSFVGGEKLFFGSGTQLSVL.

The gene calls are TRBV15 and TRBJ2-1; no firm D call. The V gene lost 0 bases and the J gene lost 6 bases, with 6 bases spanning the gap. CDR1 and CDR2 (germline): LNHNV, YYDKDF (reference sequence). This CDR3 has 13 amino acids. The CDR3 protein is CATSRDDFNEQFF. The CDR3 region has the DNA TGTGCCACCAGCAGAGATGATTTCAATGAGCAGTTCTTC.

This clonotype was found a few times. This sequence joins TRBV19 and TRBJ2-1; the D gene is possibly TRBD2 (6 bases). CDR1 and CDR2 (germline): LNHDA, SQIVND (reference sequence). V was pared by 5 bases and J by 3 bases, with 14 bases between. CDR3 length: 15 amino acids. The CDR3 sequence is CASSVQGRYYNEQFF. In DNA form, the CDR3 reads TGTGCCAGTAGTGTCCAAGGGAGGTACTACAATGAGCAGTTCTTC.